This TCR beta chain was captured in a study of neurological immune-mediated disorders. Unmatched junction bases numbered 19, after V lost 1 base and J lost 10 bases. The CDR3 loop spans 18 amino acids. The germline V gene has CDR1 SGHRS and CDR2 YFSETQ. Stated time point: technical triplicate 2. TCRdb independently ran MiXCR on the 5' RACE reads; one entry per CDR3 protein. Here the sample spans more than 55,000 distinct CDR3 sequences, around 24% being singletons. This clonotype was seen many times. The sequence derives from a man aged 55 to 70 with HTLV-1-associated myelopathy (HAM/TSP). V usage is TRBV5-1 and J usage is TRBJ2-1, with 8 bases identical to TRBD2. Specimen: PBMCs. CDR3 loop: CASSLYRGILAGPMEQFF. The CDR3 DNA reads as TGCGCCAGCAGCTTGTATCGGGGGATCCTAGCGGGTCCAATGGAGCAGTTCTTC.